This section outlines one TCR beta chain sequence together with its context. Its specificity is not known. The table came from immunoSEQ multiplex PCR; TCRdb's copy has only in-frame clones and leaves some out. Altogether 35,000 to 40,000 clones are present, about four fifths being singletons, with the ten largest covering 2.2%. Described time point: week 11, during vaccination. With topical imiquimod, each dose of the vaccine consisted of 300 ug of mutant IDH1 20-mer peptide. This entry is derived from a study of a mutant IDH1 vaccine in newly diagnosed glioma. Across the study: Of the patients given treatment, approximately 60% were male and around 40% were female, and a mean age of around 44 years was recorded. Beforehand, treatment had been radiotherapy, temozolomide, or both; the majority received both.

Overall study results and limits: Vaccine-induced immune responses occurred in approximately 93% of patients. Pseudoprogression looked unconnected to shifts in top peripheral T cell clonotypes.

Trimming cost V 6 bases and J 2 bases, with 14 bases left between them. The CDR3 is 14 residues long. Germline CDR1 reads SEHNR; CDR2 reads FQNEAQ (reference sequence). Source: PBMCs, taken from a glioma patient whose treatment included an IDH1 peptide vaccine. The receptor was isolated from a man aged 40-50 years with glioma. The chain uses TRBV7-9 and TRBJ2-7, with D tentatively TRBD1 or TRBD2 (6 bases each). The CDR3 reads CASREGGRTYEQYF. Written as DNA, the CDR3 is TGTGCCAGCAGGGAGGGGGGCCGGACCTACGAGCAGTACTTC.